This T cell receptor (beta chain) originates from a study of cytomegalovirus exposure and HLA in healthy donors. There are many counts of this clone. The germline V gene encodes CDR1 MNHNS and CDR2 SASEGT. V was clipped by 2 bases and J by 4 bases, with 11 bases between them. This CDR3 contains 14 residues. Researchers ran the PCR with 60 Vbeta and 13 Jbeta primers. This table comes from immunoSEQ multiplex PCR, and its TCRdb copy is limited to in-frame clones, with some not included. The table lists around 100,000 clones, roughly 70% of them singletons. The specimen was PBMCs. The V gene is TRBV6-1, the J gene TRBJ1-1, with a possible D match to TRBD1 (5 bases). This sequence originates from a man between 35 and 55 years old in good health and CMV-seropositive. The CDR3 DNA reads as TGTGCCAGCAGTGAATGGCAGGGTGGCACTGAAGCTTTCTTT. It is translated as CASSEWQGGTEAFF.